Presented here are 27 T cell receptor beta chains from one specimen sequenced in a study of shared clonotypes between healthy human individuals. Data came from immunoSEQ multiplex PCR; TCRdb stores just in-frame clones and leaves some out. The sample shows about 640,000 clones, approximately 75% of them seen only once. Sequencing was carried out using memory CD4+ T cells sorted from blood. Subset of the sample: CD45RA-negative fraction. Receptors were obtained from a woman aged 30 to 39 in good health.

The rearrangement joins TRBV9 to TRBJ2-5, with D unresolved. Germline CDR1 SGDLS, CDR2 YYNGEE. The CDR3 is 15 amino acids. Deletions cut 0 bases from V and 5 bases from J, with 14 bases between. The DNA for the CDR3 is TGTGCCAGCAGCGTAGGCCCCTGGGGAAGGGAGACCCAGTACTTC. This translates into CASSVGPWGRETQYF.

The chain has TRBV5-4 and TRBJ2-5, with D tentatively TRBD1 (6 bases). With 5 bases removed from V and 1 base from J, the gap between germline ends came to 15 bases. Germline values: CDR1 SGHNT, CDR2 YYREEE (reference sequence). The CDR3 spans 15 residues. Written as DNA, the CDR3 is TGTGCCAGCAGATATACCCCGGACAGCCAAGAGACCCAGTACTTC. Its protein is CASRYTPDSQETQYF.

This clone was seen a handful of times. Other DNA variants within this sample encode the same CDR3. The chain carries TRBV11-2 and TRBJ2-5; weak D call: TRBD2 (5 bases). V was trimmed by 1 base and J by 5 bases, leaving 5 bases between them. The CDR3 spans 12 residues. Germline-derived CDR1 and CDR2 are SGHAT and FQNNGV. In nucleotides, the CDR3 is TGTGCCAGCAGCTTAGGGGAGGAGACCCAGTACTTC. This encodes CASSLGEETQYF. The full variable domain, its missing parts supplied by reference TRBV11-2 and TRBJ2-5, is EAGVAQSPRYKIIEKRQSVAFWCNPISGHATLYWYQQILGQGPKLLIQFQNNGVVDDSQLPKDRFSAERLKGVDSTLKIQPAKLEDSAVYLCASSLGEETQYFGPGTRLLVL.

V gene TRBV11-2 combines with J gene TRBJ2-3, with 10 positions matching TRBD2. Germline trimming cut 5 bases from V and 9 bases from J; bases unmatched to any gene: 5. The CDR3 totals 13 residues. Germline V CDR1 and CDR2: SGHAT, FQNNGV. The CDR3 coding sequence is TGTGCCAGCAGCCTAGCGGGAGAGGGCACGCAGTATTTT. It specifies CASSLAGEGTQYF.

The chain carries TRBV6-5 and TRBJ2-7; TRBD2 matches at 11 bases. This CDR3 is 13 amino acids long. Per the germline V gene, CDR1 is MNHEY and CDR2 is SVGAGI. Unmatched junction bases numbered 2, after V lost 6 bases and J lost 4 bases. The CDR3 bases are TGTGCCAGCAGGCCTAGCGGGAGGTACGAGCAGTACTTC. It translates to CASRPSGRYEQYF.

V and J are TRBV6-1 and TRBJ2-7, with 8 bases fitting TRBD2. Germline V gene data show CDR1 as MNHNS and CDR2 as SASEGT. The CDR3 totals 16 residues. V shed 1 base, J shed 3 bases, and the junction held 8 bases outside the gene matches. CDR3 sequence: CASSEGLGTRDYEQYF. The CDR3 region has the DNA TGTGCCAGCAGTGAAGGGCTCGGGACTAGGGACTACGAGCAGTACTTC.

This chain links TRBV9 with TRBJ1-2, with no clear D. This CDR3 has 11 residues. CDR1 and CDR2 from the germline V gene are SGDLS and YYNGEE. Between the trimmed V and J ends, which lost 3 bases and 8 bases, there was a span of 8 bases. CDR3 nucleotides: TGTGCCAGCAGCGCCAGCGGGGGCTACACCTTC. It is translated as CASSASGGYTF.

This clone turned up a few times. V gene TRBV5-1 combines with J gene TRBJ2-2; D is perhaps TRBD1 (5 bases). Germline V gene sequence: CDR1 SGHRS, CDR2 YFSETQ. CDR3 size: 16 residues. V was cut by 3 bases and J by 2 bases, with 14 bases left in between. The chain's CDR3 is CASSSSVQANTGELFF. CDR3 bases: TGCGCCAGCAGCTCGTCGGTACAGGCCAACACCGGGGAGCTGTTTTTT.

In regard to this clone: Within the sample, other DNA sequences also encode this same CDR3. This chain joins TRBV20-1 and TRBJ2-7; D is uncertain. Germline lookup yields CDR1 DFQATT and CDR2 SNEGSKA (reference sequence). V lost 5 bases to trimming and J lost 1 base, with 3 bases between them. The CDR3 has 10 amino acids. The CDR3 DNA is TGCAGTGCTGTTTCCTACGAGCAGTACTTC. Translation gives CSAVSYEQYF.

This chain links TRBV28 with TRBJ1-2, with D perhaps TRBD1 (6 bases). Trimming removed 9 bases from V and 2 bases from J, with 13 bases in between. This CDR3 has 13 amino acids. CDR1 is MDHEN and CDR2 is SYDVKM in the germline V gene. The CDR3 DNA is TGTGCCAGTATGGCAGGGGAAAACTATGGCTACACCTTC. Encoded protein: CASMAGENYGYTF.

Only one count was recorded for this clone. The rearrangement joins TRBV7-2 to TRBJ1-2; 7 bases line up with TRBD1. Per germline, CDR1 SGHTA and CDR2 FQGNSA. The ends lost 4 bases at V and 7 bases at J; junction bases unmatched: 12. CDR3 length equals 15 residues. As DNA, the CDR3 is TGTGCCAGCAGCTCGACGCGGACAGGTCTCCTTGGCTACACCTTC. Residues: CASSSTRTGLLGYTF.

This clone was detected a few times. This CDR3 is CSLLPGTQQFF. CDR3 sequence (DNA): TGCAGCCTCCTCCCCGGGACACAGCAGTTCTTC. The rearrangement joins TRBV20-1 to TRBJ2-1; a possible D gene is TRBD1 (6 bases). The CDR3 has 11 residues. The V gene's germline CDR1 is DFQATT and CDR2 SNEGSKA (reference sequence).

Details on this clone: This sequence may be a read error, since a much larger clone differs from it by one base. The chain couples TRBV7-8 to TRBJ2-3, with D unresolved. The V end lost 1 base, the J end lost 4 bases, and 3 bases lay between the germline ends. In germline, CDR1 is SGHVS, CDR2 FQNEAQ. The CDR3 runs to 12 residues. The CDR3 DNA sequence: TGTGCCAGCAGCTTAGAGGCAGATACGCAGTATTTT. This encodes CASSLEADTQYF.

The chain carries TRBV9 and TRBJ1-2; D is undetermined. The CDR3 has 14 amino acids. Germline loops: CDR1 SGDLS, CDR2 YYNGEE. Trimming cost V 0 bases and J 8 bases, with 14 bases left between them. CDR3 bases: TGTGCCAGCAGCGTAGAGAACCGACGGGGAGGCTACACCTTC. Its translation is CASSVENRRGGYTF.

This chain joins TRBV5-4 and TRBJ1-1; D remains unclear. The CDR3 covers 13 residues. Trimming pared 5 bases from V and 6 bases from J, leaving 14 bases between. Germline V gene lookup returns CDR1 SGHNT and CDR2 YYREEE (reference sequence). This chain's CDR3 is CASRKTRSAEAFF. The CDR3 DNA sequence: TGTGCCAGCAGGAAAACGCGGTCCGCTGAAGCTTTCTTT.

Only a few counts were recorded for this clone. The rearrangement links TRBV5-1 to TRBJ1-1; D possibly corresponds to TRBD1 (6 bases). The CDR3 contains 16 residues. The germline CDR1 and CDR2 sequences are SGHRS and YFSETQ. V was cut by 0 bases and J by 4 bases, with 16 bases left in between. The DNA for the CDR3 is TGCGCCAGCAGCTTGGGGCCCCAAACAGGGAGCACTGAAGCTTTCTTT. Protein: CASSLGPQTGSTEAFF.

The V and J genes are TRBV10-1 and TRBJ2-1; 10 bases map to TRBD2. J was trimmed by 13 bases and V by 2 bases; bases with no gene match: 5. This CDR3 is built from 13 residues. Germline lookup yields CDR1 WNHNN and CDR2 SYGVQD (reference sequence). CDR3 protein: CASSERLAGDQFF. The CDR3 nucleotides read TGCGCCAGCAGTGAGAGGCTAGCGGGAGATCAGTTCTTC.

CDR3: CASSLDPAVADTQYF. As DNA, the CDR3 is TGCGCCAGCAGCTTGGACCCGGCGGTCGCAGATACGCAGTATTTT. V gene TRBV5-1 combines with J gene TRBJ2-3; D uncertain. The CDR3 is 15 residues long. Trimming shortened V by 0 bases and J by 4 bases, and 12 bases separated the two germline ends. Germline lookup yields CDR1 SGHRS and CDR2 YFSETQ.

This clone came up a few times. The chain is built from TRBV2 and TRBJ2-3, with TRBD2 identical over 9 bases. V was clipped by 5 bases and J by 0 bases; unmatched bases: 6. The CDR3 consists of 16 residues. The germline gives CDR1 SNHLY, CDR2 FYNNEI. CDR3 sequence reads: CASSPGLATSTDTQYF. The CDR3, as DNA: TGTGCCAGCAGTCCTGGACTAGCGACGAGCACAGATACGCAGTATTTT.

This chain uses TRBV11-2 with TRBJ2-7, with 9 bases lining up with TRBD2. The germline V gene has CDR1 SGHAT and CDR2 FQNNGV. The V segment lost 1 base and the J segment 7 bases; nucleotides outside the gene matches: 5. This CDR3 contains 14 residues. The CDR3 protein is CASSLALAGVEQYF. The CDR3 DNA sequence: TGTGCCAGCAGCTTAGCGTTAGCGGGAGTGGAGCAGTACTTC.

On this clone itself: The same CDR3 arises from other DNA sequences in this sample as well. V usage is TRBV11-2 and J usage is TRBJ2-1; the D is unclear. Trimming removed 2 bases at V and 5 bases at J, with 4 bases between. The CDR3 has 12 residues. Germline values: CDR1 SGHAT, CDR2 FQNNGV. The CDR3 nucleotides are TGTGCCAGCAGCTTAAATCACAATGAGCAGTTCTTC. It specifies CASSLNHNEQFF.

The chain couples TRBV7-3 to TRBJ2-5; 8 positions agree with TRBD1. Germline V gene data show CDR1 as SGHTA and CDR2 as FQGTGA. J was trimmed by 1 base and V by 5 bases; bases with no gene match: 3. The CDR3 extends over 14 amino acids. CDR3: CASSKTGGQETQYF. In nucleotides, the CDR3 is TGTGCCAGCAGCAAAACAGGGGGCCAAGAGACCCAGTACTTC.

The rearrangement links TRBV5-1 to TRBJ2-1, with D unresolved. The CDR3 covers 15 residues. Germline V gives CDR1 SGHRS, CDR2 YFSETQ. V lost 2 bases to trimming and J lost 2 bases, with 11 bases between them. The CDR3 DNA reads TGCGCCAGCAGCTTATCTAGATCCACCTACAATGAGCAGTTCTTC. Translation: CASSLSRSTYNEQFF.

This clone was detected only a few times. The V and J genes are TRBV19 and TRBJ2-5; 14 bases agree with TRBD2. The V segment lost 3 bases and the J segment 5 bases; nucleotides outside the gene matches: 5. The CDR3 length is 16 residues. CDR1 LNHDA and CDR2 SQIVND come from the germline V gene (reference sequence). CDR3 loop: CASSITGTSGSETQYF. In DNA form, the CDR3 reads TGTGCCAGTAGTATTACCGGGACTAGCGGGAGTGAGACCCAGTACTTC.

The gene calls are TRBV28 and TRBJ2-7; maybe TRBD2 (5 bases). The CDR3 spans 15 residues. Germline V lookup: CDR1 MDHEN, CDR2 SYDVKM. The ends were cut back, 4 bases at V and 3 bases at J, with 16 bases in the middle. Here the CDR3 DNA reads TGTGCCAGCAGTTCTGGGCTAGCTCCCCTCTACGAGCAGTACTTC. Translating gives CASSSGLAPLYEQYF.

This clone was found once. The rearrangement links TRBV7-6 to TRBJ2-1, with 10 bases matching TRBD1. With V trimmed by 5 bases and J by 3 bases, 7 bases remained unmatched. There are 16 residues in the CDR3. Germline loops: CDR1 SGHVS, CDR2 FNYEAQ. This CDR3 is CASSPLGDRGYNEQFF. CDR3 bases: TGTGCCAGCAGCCCCCTGGGGGACAGGGGCTACAATGAGCAGTTCTTC.

This clone occurred a few times. V and J are TRBV19 and TRBJ2-1; tentatively, D is TRBD2 (6 bases). In germline, CDR1 is LNHDA, CDR2 SQIVND (reference sequence). The V end lost 4 bases, the J end lost 7 bases, and 11 bases lay between the germline ends. This CDR3 region has 13 residues. CDR3 protein: CASSRGGTNEQFF. The CDR3 nucleotides read TGTGCCAGTAGTAGAGGCGGGACGAATGAGCAGTTCTTC.